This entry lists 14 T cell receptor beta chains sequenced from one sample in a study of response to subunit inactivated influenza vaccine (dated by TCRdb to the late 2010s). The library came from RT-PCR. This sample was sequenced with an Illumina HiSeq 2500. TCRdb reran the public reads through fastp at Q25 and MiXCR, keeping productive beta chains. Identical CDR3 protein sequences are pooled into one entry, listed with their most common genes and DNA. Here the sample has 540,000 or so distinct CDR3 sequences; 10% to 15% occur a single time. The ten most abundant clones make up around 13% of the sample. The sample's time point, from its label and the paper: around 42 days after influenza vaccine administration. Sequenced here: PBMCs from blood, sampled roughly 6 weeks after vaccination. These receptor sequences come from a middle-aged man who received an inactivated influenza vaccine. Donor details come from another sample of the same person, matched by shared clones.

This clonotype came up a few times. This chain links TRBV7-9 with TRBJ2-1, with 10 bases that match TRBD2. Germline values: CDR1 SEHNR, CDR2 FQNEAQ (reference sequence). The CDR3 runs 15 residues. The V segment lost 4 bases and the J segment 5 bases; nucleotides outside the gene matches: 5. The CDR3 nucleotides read TGTGCCAGCAGCTCTGGACTAGCGGTAGACAATGAGCAGTTCTTC. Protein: CASSSGLAVDNEQFF.

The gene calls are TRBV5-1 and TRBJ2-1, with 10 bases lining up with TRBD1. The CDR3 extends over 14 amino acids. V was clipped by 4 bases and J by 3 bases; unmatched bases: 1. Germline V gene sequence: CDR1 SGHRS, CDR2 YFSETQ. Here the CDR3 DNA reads TGCGCCAGCAGCCGGACAGGGGGCTACAATGAGCAGTTCTTC. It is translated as CASSRTGGYNEQFF.

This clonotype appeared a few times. The CDR3 DNA reads TGTGCCAGCAGCCAAGATTATTTTAGGAATGAAAAACTGTTTTTT. This sequence encodes CASSQDYFRNEKLFF. The gene calls are TRBV4-2 and TRBJ1-4; no clear D. In germline, CDR1 is LGHNA, CDR2 YNFKEQ. The V gene lost 0 bases and the J gene lost 5 bases, with 10 bases spanning the gap. CDR3 length equals 15 residues.

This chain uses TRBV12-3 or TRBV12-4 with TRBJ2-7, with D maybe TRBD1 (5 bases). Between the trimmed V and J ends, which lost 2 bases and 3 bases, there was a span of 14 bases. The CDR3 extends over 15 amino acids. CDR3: CASSLWPAQGYEQYF. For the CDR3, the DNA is TGTGCCAGCAGTTTATGGCCAGCGCAGGGCTACGAGCAGTACTTC.

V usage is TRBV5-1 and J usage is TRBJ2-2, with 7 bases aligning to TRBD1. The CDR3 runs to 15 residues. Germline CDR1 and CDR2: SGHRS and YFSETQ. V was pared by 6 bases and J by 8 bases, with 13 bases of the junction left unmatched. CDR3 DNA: TGCGCCAGCAACCCAGGACAGGTGATGGCTGGGGAGCTGTTTTTT. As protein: CASNPGQVMAGELFF.

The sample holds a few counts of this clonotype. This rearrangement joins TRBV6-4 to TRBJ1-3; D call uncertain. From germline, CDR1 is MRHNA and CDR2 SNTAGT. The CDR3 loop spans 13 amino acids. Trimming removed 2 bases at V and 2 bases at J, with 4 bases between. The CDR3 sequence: CASSDQAGNTIYF. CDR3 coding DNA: TGTGCCAGCAGTGACCAGGCTGGAAACACCATATATTTT.

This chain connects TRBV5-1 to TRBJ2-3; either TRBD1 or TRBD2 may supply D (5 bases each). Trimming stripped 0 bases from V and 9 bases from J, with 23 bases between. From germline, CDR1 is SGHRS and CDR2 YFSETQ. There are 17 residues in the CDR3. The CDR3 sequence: CASSLAERAYHGDTQYF. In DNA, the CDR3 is TGCGCCAGCAGCTTGGCCGAACGGGCCTACCATGGGGACACGCAGTATTTT.

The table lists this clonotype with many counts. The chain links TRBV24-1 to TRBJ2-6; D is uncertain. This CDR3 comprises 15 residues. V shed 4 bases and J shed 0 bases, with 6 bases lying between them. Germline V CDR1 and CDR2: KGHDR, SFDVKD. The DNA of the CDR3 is TGTGCCACCAGTGACCAACACTCTGGGGCCAACGTCCTGACTTTC. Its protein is CATSDQHSGANVLTF.

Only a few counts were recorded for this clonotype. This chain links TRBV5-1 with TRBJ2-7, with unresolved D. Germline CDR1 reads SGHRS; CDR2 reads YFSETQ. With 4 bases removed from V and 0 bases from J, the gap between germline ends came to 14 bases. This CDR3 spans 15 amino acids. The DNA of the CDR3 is TGCGCCAGCAGCCCCGTGGGGTCGATCTCCTACGAGCAGTACTTC. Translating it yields CASSPVGSISYEQYF.

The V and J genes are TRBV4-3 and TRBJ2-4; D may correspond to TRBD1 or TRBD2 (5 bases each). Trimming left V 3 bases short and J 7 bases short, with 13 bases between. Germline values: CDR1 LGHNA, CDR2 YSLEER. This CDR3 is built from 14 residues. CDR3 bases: TGCGCCAGCAGCCAGAGAGACGGGGCGAACATTCAGTACTTC. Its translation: CASSQRDGANIQYF.

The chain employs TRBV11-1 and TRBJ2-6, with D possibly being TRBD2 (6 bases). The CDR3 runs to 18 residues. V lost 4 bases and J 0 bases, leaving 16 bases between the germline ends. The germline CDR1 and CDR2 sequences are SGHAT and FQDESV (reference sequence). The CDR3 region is CASSSRREWGSGANVLTF. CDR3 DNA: TGTGCCAGCAGCTCTCGCCGGGAGTGGGGCTCTGGGGCCAACGTCCTGACTTTC. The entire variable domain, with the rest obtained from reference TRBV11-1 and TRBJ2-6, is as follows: EAEVAQSPRYKITEKSQAVAFWCDPISGHATLYWYRQILGQGPELLVQFQDESVVDDSQLPKDRFSAERLKGVDSTLKIQPAELGDSAMYLCASSSRREWGSGANVLTFGAGSRLTVL.

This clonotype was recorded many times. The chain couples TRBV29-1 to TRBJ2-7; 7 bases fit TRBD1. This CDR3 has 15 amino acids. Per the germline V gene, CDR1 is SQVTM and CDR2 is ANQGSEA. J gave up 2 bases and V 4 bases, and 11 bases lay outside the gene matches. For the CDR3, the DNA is TGCAGCGTTGCTCAGGGGGACCCGACCACCTACGAGCAGTACTTC. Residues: CSVAQGDPTTYEQYF.

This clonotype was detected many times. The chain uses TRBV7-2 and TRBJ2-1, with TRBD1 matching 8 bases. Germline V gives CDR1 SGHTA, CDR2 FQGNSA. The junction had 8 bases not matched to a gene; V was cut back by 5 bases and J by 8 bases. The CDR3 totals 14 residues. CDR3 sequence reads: CASSNPDRGYEQFF. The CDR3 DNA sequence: TGTGCCAGCAGCAATCCCGACAGGGGCTATGAGCAGTTCTTC.

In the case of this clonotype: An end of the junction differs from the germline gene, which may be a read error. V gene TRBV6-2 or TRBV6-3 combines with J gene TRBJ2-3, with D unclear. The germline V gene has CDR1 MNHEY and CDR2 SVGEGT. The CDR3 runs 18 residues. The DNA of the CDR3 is TGTGCTAGCAGTTACACACTTGGTATGCGAGAAAGCACAGATACGCAGTATTTT. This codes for CASSYTLGMRESTDTQYF.